A selection of T cell receptor beta chains follows, all from one sample in a study of blood T cell repertoires in COVID-19. Sequenced by immunoSEQ multiplex PCR; TCRdb stores in-frame clones only, minus some. The sample yields roughly 440,000 clones, approximately 88% seen once. The sample taken for sequencing was peripheral blood. These receptors all come from a woman aged 45-65 years with COVID-19, enrolled during active disease. The CDR3 runs from the conserved cysteine through the conserved F or W. Each record gives: clone size, D gene, CDR3 length, V gene, J gene, CDR3 DNA, CDR3 protein. D genes are given only for firm matches. Only some rows state a clone size, as once, few, many or a class for expanded clones.

.	.	13	TRBV27	TRBJ1-2	TGTGCCAGCAGTTTATCAGGGGGCTATGGCTACACCTTC	CASSLSGGYGYTF
.	.	13	TRBV5-1	TRBJ1-4	TGCGCCAGCAGCTTGGGCCAGAATGAAAAACTGTTTTTT	CASSLGQNEKLFF
.	.	13	TRBV5-6	TRBJ1-2	TGTGCCAGCAGCTTTCAGGCAGCCTATGGCTACACCTTC	CASSFQAAYGYTF
once	.	15	TRBV5-5	TRBJ2-7	TGTGCCAGCAGCTTGGCCGGGACAAATACCTACGAGCAGTACTTC	CASSLAGTNTYEQYF
.	TRBD2	18	TRBV4-2	TRBJ2-3	TGTGCCAGCAGCCATCCTTTTCCTCTAGCGGGGGGCACAGATACGCAGTATTTT	CASSHPFPLAGGTDTQYF
.	.	16	TRBV7-9	TRBJ2-6	TGTGCCAGCAGCCTCCAGGGCCGGCAAGGGGCCAACGTCCTGACTTTC	CASSLQGRQGANVLTF
.	.	18	TRBV6-6	TRBJ1-2	TGTGCCAGCAGTCCTGCGGACAGAGGACCCCATGACGCTTATGGCTACACCTTC	CASSPADRGPHDAYGYTF
.	.	15	TRBV27	TRBJ1-1	TGTGCCAGCAGTCCCCAGGAGGGGAGAGACACTGAAGCTTTCTTT	CASSPQEGRDTEAFF
.	TRBD1	13	TRBV10-3	TRBJ1-2	TGTGCCATCAGTGCGGACAGGGGCTATGGCTACACCTTC	CAISADRGYGYTF
.	.	16	TRBV24-1	TRBJ2-5	TGTGCCACCAGGGGAATTGAGGGAATGGGCCAAGAGACCCAGTACTTC	CATRGIEGMGQETQYF
.	.	14	TRBV25-1	TRBJ1-4	TGTGCCAGCAGTGAAGGAAGTCGGAGTGAAAAACTGTTTTTT	CASSEGSRSEKLFF
.	TRBD1	13	TRBV30	TRBJ1-6	TGTGCCTGGAATGGAGGGGGCCGGTCACCCCTCCACTTT	CAWNGGGRSPLHF
.	.	13	TRBV12-3/TRBV12-4	TRBJ1-5	TGTGCCAGCAGTTTAGTCAGGGGACAGCCCCAGCATTTT	CASSLVRGQPQHF
.	TRBD1	17	TRBV5-1	TRBJ1-6	TGCGCCAGCAGCTCCGACAGGGCAAATTCCTATAATTCACCCCTCCACTTT	CASSSDRANSYNSPLHF
.	TRBD1	14	TRBV5-1	TRBJ1-2	TGCGCCAGCAGCCCCGGGACAGGGAACTATGGCTACACCTTC	CASSPGTGNYGYTF
.	TRBD1	16	TRBV5-1	TRBJ2-1	TGCGCCAGCAGCTTCGAGGTTAGGGGGCCCTACAATGAGCAGTTCTTC	CASSFEVRGPYNEQFF
few	.	16	TRBV10-2	TRBJ1-3	TGCGCCAGCAGTGGGGGCCAAGCCCTCAATGGAAACACCATATATTTT	CASSGGQALNGNTIYF
.	.	14	TRBV5-1	TRBJ1-1	TGCGCCAGCAGGTTTCAGGCTTTGGGCACTGAAGCTTTCTTT	CASRFQALGTEAFF
.	.	14	TRBV7-3	TRBJ1-2	TGTGCCAGCAGCGCCACAGGTGCCAACTATGGCTACACCTTC	CASSATGANYGYTF
.	.	14	TRBV25-1	TRBJ2-2	TGTGCCAGCGGGGGGACGGTTAACACCGGGGAGCTGTTTTTT	CASGGTVNTGELFF
.	.	14	TRBV6-5	TRBJ1-1	TGTGCCAGCAGTATAGACAGACTGTACACTGAAGCTTTCTTT	CASSIDRLYTEAFF
.	.	15	TRBV9	TRBJ2-7	TGTGCCAGCAGCGTAGATGGCGGGATAGGGACCGAGCAGTACTTC	CASSVDGGIGTEQYF
.	TRBD2	16	TRBV4-1	TRBJ2-3	TGCGCCAGCAGCCAAGAGGAACTAGCGGGGTCAGATACGCAGTATTTT	CASSQEELAGSDTQYF
.	.	16	TRBV18	TRBJ2-1	TGTGCCAGCTCACCACTGGGTGTGTCAGGCGGGGGCGAGCAGTTCTTC	CASSPLGVSGGGEQFF
.	TRBD2	16	TRBV2	TRBJ2-1	TGTGCCAGCAGTGAAGAAGGGGCGGGGGGATACAATGAGCAGTTCTTC	CASSEEGAGGYNEQFF
.	TRBD2	15	TRBV9	TRBJ2-7	TGTGCCAGCAGCCGGACTAGCGGGGGGACCTACGAGCAGTACTTC	CASSRTSGGTYEQYF
.	TRBD1	15	TRBV3-1/TRBV3-2	TRBJ1-5	TGTGCCAGCAGCCATTCGACAGGGGGCAATCAGCCCCAGCATTTT	CASSHSTGGNQPQHF
.	TRBD1	13	TRBV5-5	TRBJ1-2	TGTGCCAGCAGCTTGGAACAGGGGTATGGCTACACCTTC	CASSLEQGYGYTF
.	.	12	TRBV5-1	TRBJ2-1	TGCGCCAGCAGCTTGGCAGGGGATGAGCAGTTCTTC	CASSLAGDEQFF
.	.	13	TRBV10-1	TRBJ1-5	TGCGCCAGCAGTGTGGCCGGCAATCAGCCCCAGCATTTT	CASSVAGNQPQHF
.	.	14	TRBV6-6	TRBJ2-2	TGTGCCAGCAGTCCCTCTACCAACACCGGGGAGCTGTTTTTT	CASSPSTNTGELFF
.	.	14	TRBV19	TRBJ1-1	TGTGCCAGTAGTATAAGTCAGGAGAACACTGAAGCTTTCTTT	CASSISQENTEAFF
.	.	15	TRBV27	TRBJ1-6	TGTGCCAGCAGTTTCACAACATTGCCCAATTCACCCCTCCACTTT	CASSFTTLPNSPLHF
.	.	15	TRBV6-5	TRBJ1-1	TGTGCCAGCAGTTACTCCGGAGGGGGGGGCACTGAAGCTTTCTTT	CASSYSGGGGTEAFF
.	TRBD1	14	TRBV3-1/TRBV3-2	TRBJ1-5	TGTGCCAGCAGCCCCACCGGGACAGCCCAGCCCCAGCATTTT	CASSPTGTAQPQHF
.	TRBD1	14	TRBV7-9	TRBJ2-1	TGTGCCACGGAGACAGGGGGATTGTACAATGAGCAGTTCTTC	CATETGGLYNEQFF
.	.	14	TRBV4-1	TRBJ1-1	TGCGCCAGCAGCCAAGAGGGGGCTGTAAATGAAGCTTTCTTT	CASSQEGAVNEAFF
few	.	12	TRBV10-3	TRBJ1-1	TGTGCCACCCGGGGTAGTGTAGCTGAAGCTTTCTTT	CATRGSVAEAFF
.	.	14	TRBV19	TRBJ1-5	TGTGCCAGTAGTGGAGGCAGGGGCCCACAGCCCCAGCATTTT	CASSGGRGPQPQHF
.	TRBD1	13	TRBV6-6	TRBJ1-2	TGTGCCAGCAGTTTAGGACAGGTGCTGGTGAGAACCTTC	CASSLGQVLVRTF
.	.	16	TRBV18	TRBJ2-5	TGTGCCAGCTCATCGAGGGAACAGCGAGCGAAAGAGACCCAGTACTTC	CASSSREQRAKETQYF
.	TRBD2	16	TRBV7-9	TRBJ2-1	TGTGCCAGCAGCCCAGGACTAGCGGGGACTTACAATGAGCAGTTCTTC	CASSPGLAGTYNEQFF
.	.	15	TRBV7-2	TRBJ2-1	TGTGCCAGCAGCTTAGGCCAGGGCTCCTACAATGAGCAGTTCTTC	CASSLGQGSYNEQFF
.	.	14	TRBV12-5	TRBJ1-1	TGTGCTAGTGGTTTGGTGGGGCTACTCACTGAAGCTTTCTTT	CASGLVGLLTEAFF
.	TRBD1	16	TRBV5-4	TRBJ1-1	TGTGCCAGCAGCCCCACCGGGACAGGGCGGTTCACTGAAGCTTTCTTT	CASSPTGTGRFTEAFF
.	TRBD1	18	TRBV27	TRBJ1-4	TGTGCCAGCAGTTCCCGGACAGGGTTGCGGGCAACTAATGAAAAACTGTTTTTT	CASSSRTGLRATNEKLFF
.	TRBD1	15	TRBV7-2	TRBJ1-4	TGTGCCAGCAGCTTACGGACAGGTCGAGGGGATAAACTGTTTTTT	CASSLRTGRGDKLFF
.	.	13	TRBV6-5	TRBJ2-3	TGTGCCAGCAGCGTTATAAACACAGATACGCAGTATTTT	CASSVINTDTQYF
.	.	13	TRBV27	TRBJ1-1	TGTGCCAGCCAGATAAATGGGAACACTGAAGCTTTCTTT	CASQINGNTEAFF
.	TRBD1	16	TRBV9	TRBJ1-1	TGTGCCAGCAGCGTAGGACAGGGGAGGGGACACACTGAAGCTTTCTTT	CASSVGQGRGHTEAFF
.	TRBD1	16	TRBV19	TRBJ1-5	TGTGCCAGTAGTCCACCCGGGGGACAGGGGGGTCAGCCCCAGCATTTT	CASSPPGGQGGQPQHF
few	.	13	TRBV13	TRBJ1-2	TGTGCCAGCAGTCCTCAGGGGAGCTATGGCTACACCTTC	CASSPQGSYGYTF
once	TRBD1	14	TRBV3-1/TRBV3-2	TRBJ1-1	TGTGCCAGCAGCCAAGGCACAGGGGGGGCTGAAGCTTTCTTT	CASSQGTGGAEAFF
.	TRBD1	15	TRBV10-2	TRBJ1-6	TGCGCCAGCAGTGAGTCGCGGGCAGGGGGTTCACCCCTCCACTTT	CASSESRAGGSPLHF
.	.	15	TRBV5-1	TRBJ1-1	TGCGCCAGCAGCCCGTTTGAGGGAATGAACACTGAAGCTTTCTTT	CASSPFEGMNTEAFF
.	.	15	TRBV5-4	TRBJ2-2	TGTGCCAGCAGCTTTAGGACAGTCTTTTACGGGGAGCTGTTTTTT	CASSFRTVFYGELFF